This T cell receptor beta chain stems from a study of blood T cell repertoires in COVID-19. Profiled with immunoSEQ multiplex PCR; TCRdb holds only in-frame clones, not every one. This table has about 410,000 clones, under 90% appearing once. The CDR3 is 17 amino acids. Germline assignment: CDR1 LGHDT and CDR2 YNNKEL (reference sequence). The V and J ends lost 1 base and 3 bases, in that order; junction bases with no gene match: 11. Sequencing used PBMCs or T cells enriched from blood (not recorded which). This clonotype was sampled from a woman aged 25 to 39 who had recovered from COVID-19. The V call is TRBV3-1 (or the pseudogene TRBV3-2), the J call TRBJ2-5; TRBD2 matches at 7 bases. The DNA for the CDR3 is TGTGCCAGCAGCCAAGGGAGCGGGATTATTTCGAAAGAGACCCAGTACTTC. Translated, it gives CASSQGSGIISKETQYF.